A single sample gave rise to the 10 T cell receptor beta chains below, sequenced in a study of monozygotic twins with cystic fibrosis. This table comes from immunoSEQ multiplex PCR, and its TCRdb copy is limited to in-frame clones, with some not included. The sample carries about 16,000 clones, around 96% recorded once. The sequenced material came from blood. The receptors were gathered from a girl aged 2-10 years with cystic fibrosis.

The DNA of the CDR3 is TGCGCCAGCAGCCGACCGGGACAGGGAATGGAGACCCAGTACTTC. It specifies CASSRPGQGMETQYF. The rearrangement uses TRBV5-1 and TRBJ2-5, with TRBD1 identical over 9 bases. In germline, CDR1 is SGHRS, CDR2 YFSETQ. The V and J ends lost 4 bases and 5 bases, in that order; junction bases with no gene match: 9. This CDR3 contains 15 residues.

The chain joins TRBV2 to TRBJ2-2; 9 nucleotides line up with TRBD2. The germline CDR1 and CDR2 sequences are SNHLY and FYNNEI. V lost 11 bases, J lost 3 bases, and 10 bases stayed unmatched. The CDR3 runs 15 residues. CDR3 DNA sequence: TGTGCCGGAAAGACGGGACTAGCAGACACCGGGGAGCTGTTTTTT. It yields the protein CAGKTGLADTGELFF.

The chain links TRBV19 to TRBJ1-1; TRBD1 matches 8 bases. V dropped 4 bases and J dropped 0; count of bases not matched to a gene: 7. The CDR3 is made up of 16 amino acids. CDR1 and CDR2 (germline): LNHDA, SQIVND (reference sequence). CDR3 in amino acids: CASSKRTGKVNTEAFF. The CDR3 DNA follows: TGTGCCAGTAGTAAGCGGACAGGGAAGGTGAACACTGAAGCTTTCTTT.

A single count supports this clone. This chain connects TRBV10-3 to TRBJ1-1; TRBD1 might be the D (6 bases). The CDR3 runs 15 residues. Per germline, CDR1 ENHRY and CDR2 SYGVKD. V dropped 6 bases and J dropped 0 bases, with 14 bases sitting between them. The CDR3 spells CAIRPTGTMNTEAFF. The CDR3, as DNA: TGTGCCATCAGACCTACAGGGACCATGAACACTGAAGCTTTCTTT.

This chain's CDR3 is CASSQDWAGASETQYF. The DNA for the CDR3 is TGCGCCAGCAGCCAAGACTGGGCGGGGGCCTCAGAGACCCAGTACTTC. The rearrangement uses TRBV4-3 and TRBJ2-5; perhaps TRBD2 as D (7 bases). The germline CDR1 and CDR2 sequences are LGHNA and YSLEER. V lost 0 bases to trimming and J lost 4 bases, with 15 bases between them. There are 16 residues in the CDR3.

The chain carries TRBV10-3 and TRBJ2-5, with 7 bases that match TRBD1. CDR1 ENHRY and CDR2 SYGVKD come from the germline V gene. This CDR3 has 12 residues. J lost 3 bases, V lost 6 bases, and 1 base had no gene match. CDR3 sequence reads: CAISTGEETQYF. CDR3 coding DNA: TGTGCCATCAGCACAGGGGAAGAGACCCAGTACTTC.

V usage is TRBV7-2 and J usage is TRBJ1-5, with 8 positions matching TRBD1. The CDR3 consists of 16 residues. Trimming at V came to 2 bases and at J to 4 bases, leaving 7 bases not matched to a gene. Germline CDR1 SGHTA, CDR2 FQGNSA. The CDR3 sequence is CASSLRTGLSNQPQHF. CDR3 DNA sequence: TGTGCCAGCAGCTTACGGACAGGGCTATCTAATCAGCCCCAGCATTTT.

The CDR3 coding sequence is TGCAGCGCCTCCCGGGGTTATAATGAAAAACTGTTTTTT. Protein: CSASRGYNEKLFF. The chain recombines TRBV29-1 with TRBJ1-4; D is unresolved. CDR3 length equals 13 residues. V lost 7 bases, J lost 4 bases, and 13 bases lay in between. CDR1 and CDR2 from the germline V gene are SQVTM and ANQGSEA.

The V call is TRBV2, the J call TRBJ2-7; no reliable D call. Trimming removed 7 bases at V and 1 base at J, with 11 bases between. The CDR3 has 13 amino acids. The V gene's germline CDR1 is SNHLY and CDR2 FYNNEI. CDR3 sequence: CASTPPYSYEQYF. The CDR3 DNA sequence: TGTGCCAGCACCCCTCCCTATTCCTACGAGCAGTACTTC.

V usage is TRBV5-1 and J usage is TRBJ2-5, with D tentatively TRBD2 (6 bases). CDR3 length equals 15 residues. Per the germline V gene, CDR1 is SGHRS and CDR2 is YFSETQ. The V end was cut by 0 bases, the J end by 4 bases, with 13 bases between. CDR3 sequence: CASSLAGSMGETQYF. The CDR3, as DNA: TGCGCCAGCAGCTTGGCCGGGAGCATGGGAGAGACCCAGTACTTC.